The 28 T cell receptor beta chains below come from one sample, sequenced in a study of identical twins (dated by TCRdb to 2016 to 2017). Libraries were made using 5' RACE. TCRdb records Illumina HiSeq 2000 as the sequencer. TCRdb applied fastp at Q25 and MiXCR to the public reads, then kept only in-frame beta chains. When rows share a CDR3 protein, they turn into one entry using the most common DNA and genes. This sample lists about 660,000 distinct CDR3 sequences; under 9% were detected once. Roughly 0.97% of the sample rests with the top ten. These same records also appear under a second study, on yellow fever vaccine responses in identical twins.

The sample was PBMCs. These receptors were obtained from a woman between 18 and 30 years old in good health.

This clonotype was detected only a few times. The chain employs TRBV20-1 and TRBJ2-1; 14 bases map to TRBD2. Germline V gene lookup returns CDR1 DFQATT and CDR2 SNEGSKA (reference sequence). The CDR3 runs 16 residues. The J segment lost 6 bases and the V segment lost 6 bases, leaving 10 bases of the junction unmatched. In DNA form, the CDR3 reads TGCAGTGCGCCCGTCCCGACTAGCGGGAGGGGCAATGAGCAGTTCTTC. Translation gives CSAPVPTSGRGNEQFF.

This sequence joins TRBV4-1 and TRBJ2-1, with 14 nucleotides matching TRBD2. CDR3 size: 17 residues. V shed 1 base and J 5 bases; nucleotides not matched to a gene: 4. Germline V CDR1 and CDR2: MGHRA, YSYEKL. The CDR3 nucleotides read TGCGCCAGCAGCCAAGCGGGACTAGCGGGAGTCAACAATGAGCAGTTCTTC. Its protein is CASSQAGLAGVNNEQFF.

This clonotype has a count of ten or more. The V and J genes are TRBV4-1 and TRBJ2-5, with 8 bases fitting TRBD2. Looked up from germline, CDR1 is MGHRA and CDR2 is YSYEKL. V lost 0 bases, J lost 3 bases, and 12 bases stayed unmatched. The CDR3 runs 18 residues. CDR3 coding DNA: TGCGCCAGCAGCCAAGACGGCACGGAGACTAGCGTTAAAGAGACCCAGTACTTC. This sequence encodes CASSQDGTETSVKETQYF.

There are a few counts of this clonotype. This chain uses TRBV6-5 with TRBJ1-4; 9 bases fit TRBD1. Germline V gene sequence: CDR1 MNHEY, CDR2 SVGAGI. V lost 2 bases, J lost 8 bases, and 3 bases stayed unmatched. This CDR3 contains 14 residues. The CDR3 DNA reads TGTGCCAGCAGTTACGGGACAGGGAACGAAAAACTGTTTTTT. It specifies CASSYGTGNEKLFF.

This clonotype was seen ten or more times. V gene TRBV5-1 combines with J gene TRBJ1-4; D is undetermined. With 1 base removed from V and 2 bases from J, the gap between germline ends came to 9 bases. CDR1 SGHRS and CDR2 YFSETQ come from the germline V gene. CDR3 size: 15 residues. The CDR3 DNA follows: TGCGCCAGCAGCTTGAGGGATGCCACTAATGAAAAACTGTTTTTT. Protein product: CASSLRDATNEKLFF.

The V gene is TRBV4-3, the J gene TRBJ2-5; unclear D gene. With 0 bases removed from V and 1 base from J, the gap between germline ends came to 9 bases. Germline loops: CDR1 LGHNA, CDR2 YSLEER. This CDR3 region has 15 residues. CDR3 loop: CASSQDSGFQETQYF. CDR3 nucleotide sequence: TGCGCCAGCAGCCAAGACTCGGGTTTCCAAGAGACCCAGTACTTC.

This clonotype was picked up a small number of times. The chain uses TRBV6-4 and TRBJ2-2; 8 bases line up with TRBD2. The V gene's germline CDR1 is MRHNA and CDR2 SNTAGT. The ends lost 4 bases at V and 10 bases at J; junction bases unmatched: 8. This CDR3 contains 14 residues. CDR3 region: CASSAQTTSEELFF. DNA of the CDR3: TGTGCCAGCAGTGCCCAGACGACTAGCGAGGAGCTGTTTTTT.

The V and J genes are TRBV14 and TRBJ1-2; the D is unclear. The V end lost 4 bases, the J end lost 2 bases, and 8 bases lay between the germline ends. The germline CDR1 and CDR2 sequences are SGHDN and FVKESK. The CDR3 consists of 13 residues. The CDR3 sequence: CASSRTSNYGYTF. CDR3 sequence (DNA): TGTGCCAGCAGCCGTACAAGCAACTATGGCTACACCTTC.

This sequence joins TRBV10-3 and TRBJ2-2; the D gene is possibly TRBD1 (6 bases). The V end lost 4 bases, the J end lost 1 base, and 10 bases lay between the germline ends. The CDR3 is 15 amino acids. Per the germline V gene, CDR1 is ENHRY and CDR2 is SYGVKD. CDR3 DNA sequence: TGTGCCATCAGTGGTGTCAGGGGGAACACCGGGGAGCTGTTTTTT. Translation gives CAISGVRGNTGELFF.

The CDR3 loop is CASSLRRGNEQFF. Written as DNA, the CDR3 is TGTGCCAGCAGTTTAAGGCGCGGCAATGAGCAGTTCTTC. The V and J genes are TRBV12-3 or TRBV12-4 and TRBJ2-1; D not resolved. V lost 2 bases to trimming and J lost 6 bases, with 8 bases between them. This CDR3 has 13 amino acids.

This clonotype was found a few times. V gene TRBV5-5 combines with J gene TRBJ2-3, with D possibly called TRBD1 or TRBD2 (5 bases each). The CDR3 consists of 16 residues. V shed 5 bases and J shed 2 bases, with 18 bases lying between them. Germline CDR1 is SGHKS and CDR2 is YYEKEE (reference sequence). Here the CDR3 reads CASSQGVIGVTDTQYF. CDR3 DNA: TGTGCCAGCAGTCAGGGAGTTATCGGGGTCACAGATACGCAGTATTTT.

This clonotype appeared many times. This chain links TRBV12-3 or TRBV12-4 with TRBJ1-2; 8 bases fit TRBD1. Losses at the gene ends were 7 bases for V and 5 bases for J; bases not matched to a gene: 12. CDR3 size: 15 residues. The CDR3 DNA follows: TGTGCCAGCACCCTGGACAGGGAAACTCTTTATGGCTACACCTTC. Encoded protein: CASTLDRETLYGYTF.

This clonotype was counted only a few times. An end of the junction does not agree with germline; a read error may underlie this. The chain combines TRBV12-3 or TRBV12-4 with TRBJ2-2, with 8 bases matching TRBD2. CDR3 size: 14 residues. In nucleotides, the CDR3 is TGTGCCAGCAGAGAGCGGGGGAACAACGGGGAGCTGTTTTTT. It codes for CASRERGNNGELFF.

Only a few counts were recorded for this clonotype. The rearrangement uses TRBV7-2 and TRBJ2-7, with D perhaps TRBD1 (6 bases). V lost 1 base and J lost 2, with 9 bases in between. This CDR3 spans 14 amino acids. Germline V gene lookup returns CDR1 SGHTA and CDR2 FQGNSA. In nucleotides, the CDR3 is TGTGCCAGCAGCTTAGAAGACAGGCCCTACGAGCAGTACTTC. Encoded protein: CASSLEDRPYEQYF.

A word on this clonotype: A read error may produce the germline difference seen at one junction end. This chain connects TRBV20-1 to TRBJ2-3, with D perhaps TRBD2 (6 bases). This CDR3 has 12 residues. Germline-derived CDR1 and CDR2 are DFQATT and SNEGSKA (reference sequence). The DNA of the CDR3 is TGCAGTACTAGAGCGGGCGGCTTGGGGCAGTATTTT. Translation: CSTRAGGLGQYF.

This clonotype was observed a handful of times. This chain joins TRBV7-2 and TRBJ2-7; the match to TRBD2 covers 7 bases. The germline gives CDR1 SGHTA, CDR2 FQGNSA. This CDR3 region has 14 residues. V shed 6 bases, J shed 6 bases, and the junction held 11 bases outside the gene matches. The CDR3 DNA reads TGTGCCAGCAGTGTTGAGGGAGGGCCTCTCGAGCAGTACTTC. Its protein is CASSVEGGPLEQYF.

This clonotype was observed many times. This chain joins TRBV10-3 and TRBJ2-1; perhaps TRBD2 as D (6 bases). Germline V gene data show CDR1 as ENHRY and CDR2 as SYGVKD. Trimming took 0 bases from V and 2 from J, leaving 14 bases between them. There are 17 residues in the CDR3. The CDR3 sequence: CAISESESGVAYNEQFF. The CDR3 DNA follows: TGTGCCATCAGTGAGTCTGAGTCGGGGGTAGCCTACAATGAGCAGTTCTTC.

This clonotype has just a few counts. The CDR3 DNA reads as TGTGCCAGCAGCTTAGACCCCTATGGCTACACCTTC. Residues: CASSLDPYGYTF. The chain combines TRBV7-9 with TRBJ1-2, with D hard to call. The CDR3 loop spans 12 amino acids. Trimming left V 1 base short and J 4 bases short, with 4 bases between. The V gene's germline CDR1 is SEHNR and CDR2 FQNEAQ (reference sequence).

This chain connects TRBV4-1 to TRBJ2-7, with 7 bases lining up with TRBD1. Germline V gene sequence: CDR1 MGHRA, CDR2 YSYEKL. The CDR3 has 14 amino acids. V lost 1 base, J lost 4 bases, and 4 bases stayed unmatched. The CDR3 reads CASSQVSRGYEQYF. CDR3 nucleotide sequence: TGCGCCAGCAGCCAAGTCAGCAGGGGGTACGAGCAGTACTTC.

The V gene is TRBV6-2 or TRBV6-3, the J gene TRBJ2-7; 8 nucleotides align to TRBD1. Germline V gives CDR1 MNHEY, CDR2 SVGEGT. Trimming took 6 bases from V and 2 from J; bases not matched to a gene: 3. This CDR3 has 13 amino acids. The CDR3 DNA follows: TGTGCCAGCAGAGACAGGGGACCCTACGAGCAGTACTTC. Its protein is CASRDRGPYEQYF.

The CDR3 loop reads CAIGRAGGQETQYF. For the CDR3, the DNA is TGTGCCATCGGGCGCGCGGGGGGACAAGAGACCCAGTACTTC. V is TRBV10-3 and J is TRBJ2-5; TRBD2 aligns across 8 bases. After removal of 8 bases from V and 2 bases from J, the junction contained 7 bases not matched to a gene. CDR1 and CDR2 (germline): ENHRY, SYGVKD. The length of the CDR3 is 14 residues.

The V and J genes are TRBV19 and TRBJ2-3; TRBD2 agrees at 8 bases. Unmatched junction bases numbered 4, after V lost 2 bases and J lost 0 bases. The CDR3 contains 16 residues. CDR1 and CDR2 from the germline V gene are LNHDA and SQIVND (reference sequence). The CDR3 is CASSITGGRSTDTQYF. CDR3 nucleotides: TGTGCCAGTAGTATAACTGGCGGGAGGAGCACAGATACGCAGTATTTT.

J is TRBJ2-3 and V is TRBV24-1, with D maybe TRBD2 (5 bases). The V gene's germline CDR1 is KGHDR and CDR2 SFDVKD. Trimming left V 5 bases short and J 0 bases short, with 14 bases between. The CDR3 is 16 amino acids. CDR3 loop: CATSGSAADSTDTQYF. The CDR3 DNA sequence: TGTGCCACCAGTGGATCGGCAGCGGACAGCACAGATACGCAGTATTTT.

A remark on this clonotype: An end of the junction does not agree with germline; a read error may underlie this. CDR3 sequence (DNA): TGTGCCGTACAGGGGGCGAAAACCGGGGAGCTGTTTTTT. Encoded protein: CAVQGAKTGELFF. The chain links TRBV7-7 to TRBJ2-2; TRBD1 matches 9 bases. Looked up from germline, CDR1 is SSHAT and CDR2 is FNYEAQ (reference sequence). There are 13 residues in the CDR3. Drawing the rest from reference TRBV7-7 and TRBJ2-2, the complete variable domain is GAGVSQSPRYKVTKRGQDVTLRCDPISSHATLYWYQQALGQGPEFLTYFNYEAQPDKSGLPSDRFSAERPEGSISTLTIQRTEQRDSAMYRCAVQGAKTGELFFGEGSRLTVL.

Points on this clonotype: The CDR3 ends on some other residue instead of the conserved phenylalanine or tryptophan, so this is likely a read error. This sequence joins TRBV6-1 and TRBJ2-6; 7 positions agree with TRBD1. Germline lookup yields CDR1 MNHNS and CDR2 SASEGT. This CDR3 region has 17 residues. J was trimmed by 1 base and V by 6 bases; bases with no gene match: 9. CDR3 nucleotides: TGTGCCAGCAGCCTACAGGGGCAGTCTTCTGGGGCCAACGTCCTGACTTCC. As protein: CASSLQGQSSGANVLTS.

V is TRBV21-1 and J is TRBJ2-2; the listed D gene, TRBD2, was not tested against the DNA. TRBV21-1 is an annotated pseudogene. This CDR3 has 21 residues. DNA of the CDR3: TGTGCCAGCAGCAAAGAAAAAAAGGAGTCGACTAGCGGGGAGAAACCCGGGGAGCTGTTTTTT. Its protein is CASSKEKKESTSGEKPGELFF.

This clonotype has more than one count but fewer than ten. The V call is TRBV7-9, the J call TRBJ1-1, with D possibly matching TRBD1 (5 bases). From germline, CDR1 is SEHNR and CDR2 FQNEAQ (reference sequence). The CDR3 extends over 13 amino acids. Trimming pared 4 bases from V and 8 bases from J, leaving 14 bases between. DNA for the CDR3: TGTGCCAGCAGCTCGATCCGGGACTTCGAAGCTTTCTTT. Encoded protein: CASSSIRDFEAFF.

In its sample, this clonotype was seen many times. The rearrangement links TRBV20-1 to TRBJ2-1; 8 bases are shared with TRBD2. The germline gives CDR1 DFQATT, CDR2 SNEGSKA (reference sequence). Trimming took 1 base from V and 3 from J; bases not matched to a gene: 8. CDR3 size: 16 residues. As DNA, the CDR3 is TGCAGTGCTAGAGTGTCCGGGGGGGCAAGCTACAATGAGCAGTTCTTC. The encoded protein is CSARVSGGASYNEQFF.